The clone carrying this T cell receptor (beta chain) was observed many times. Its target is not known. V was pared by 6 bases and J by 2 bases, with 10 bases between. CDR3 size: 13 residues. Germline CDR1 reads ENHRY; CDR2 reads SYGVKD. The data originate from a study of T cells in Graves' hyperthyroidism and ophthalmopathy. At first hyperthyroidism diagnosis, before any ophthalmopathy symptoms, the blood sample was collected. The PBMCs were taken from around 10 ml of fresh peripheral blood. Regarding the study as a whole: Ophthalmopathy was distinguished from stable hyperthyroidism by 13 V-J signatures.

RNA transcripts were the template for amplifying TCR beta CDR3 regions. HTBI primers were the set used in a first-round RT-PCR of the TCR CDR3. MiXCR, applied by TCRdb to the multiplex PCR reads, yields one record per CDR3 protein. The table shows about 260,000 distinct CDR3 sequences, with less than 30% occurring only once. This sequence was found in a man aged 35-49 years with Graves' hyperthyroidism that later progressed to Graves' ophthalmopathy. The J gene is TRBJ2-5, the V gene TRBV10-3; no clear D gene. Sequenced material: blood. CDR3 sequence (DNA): TGTGCCATCAGCGCCGGATTTCAAGAGACCCAGTACTTC. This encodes CAISAGFQETQYF.